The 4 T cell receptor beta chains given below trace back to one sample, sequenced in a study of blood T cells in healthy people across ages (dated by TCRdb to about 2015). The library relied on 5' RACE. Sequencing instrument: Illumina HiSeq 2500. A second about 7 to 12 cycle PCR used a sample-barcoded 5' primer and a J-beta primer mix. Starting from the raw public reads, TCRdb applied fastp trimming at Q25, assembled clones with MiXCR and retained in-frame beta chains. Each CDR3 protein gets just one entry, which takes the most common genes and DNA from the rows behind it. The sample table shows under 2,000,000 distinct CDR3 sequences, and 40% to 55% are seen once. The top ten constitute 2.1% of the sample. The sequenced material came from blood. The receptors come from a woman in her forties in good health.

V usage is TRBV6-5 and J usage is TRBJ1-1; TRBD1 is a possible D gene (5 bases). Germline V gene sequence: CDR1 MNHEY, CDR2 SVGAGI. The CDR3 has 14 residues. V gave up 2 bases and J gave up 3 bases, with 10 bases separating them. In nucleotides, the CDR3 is TGTGCCAGCAGTTACGGAGGGGAGGACACTGAAGCTTTCTTT. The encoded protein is CASSYGGEDTEAFF.

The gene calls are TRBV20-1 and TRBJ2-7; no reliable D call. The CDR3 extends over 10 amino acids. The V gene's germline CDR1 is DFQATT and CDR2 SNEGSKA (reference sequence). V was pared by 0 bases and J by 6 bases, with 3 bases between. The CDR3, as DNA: TGCAGTGCTAGAGAAATCGAGCAGTACTTC. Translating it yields CSAREIEQYF.

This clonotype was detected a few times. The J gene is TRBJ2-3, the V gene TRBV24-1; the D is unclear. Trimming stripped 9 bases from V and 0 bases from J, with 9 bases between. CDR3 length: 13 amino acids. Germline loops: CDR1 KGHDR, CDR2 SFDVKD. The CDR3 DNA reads TGTGCCACCGGAAGAGCTAGCACAGATACGCAGTATTTT. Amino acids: CATGRASTDTQYF.

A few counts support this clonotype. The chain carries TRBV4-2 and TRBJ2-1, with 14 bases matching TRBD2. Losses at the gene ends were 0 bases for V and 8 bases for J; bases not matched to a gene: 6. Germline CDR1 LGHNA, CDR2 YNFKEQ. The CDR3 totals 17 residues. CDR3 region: CASSQETSGGARDEQFF. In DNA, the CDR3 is TGTGCCAGCAGCCAAGAGACTAGCGGGGGGGCGCGCGATGAGCAGTTCTTC.